Following are 12 T cell receptor beta chains from one sample sequenced in a study of spatial heterogeneity in lung cancer (dated by TCRdb to between 2018 and 2021). The time point label, as the study defines it: blood at routine non-recurrence follow-up after resection. The library came from 5' RACE. The sample was run on a NextSeq 500. In TCRdb, the public reads were trimmed at Q25 with fastp and aligned with MiXCR, with productive beta chains retained. Identical CDR3 proteins give one entry, which carries the most common genes and DNA. This sample lists nearly 95,000 distinct CDR3 sequences; approximately 20% were detected once. Roughly 22% of the sample belongs to the ten largest clones. The sample was PBMCs, taken at follow-up. The source of these receptors is a male donor with early-stage non-small cell lung cancer.

V is TRBV19 and J is TRBJ1-2; a weak D match, TRBD1 (5 bases). The V end lost 3 bases, the J end lost 1 base, and 9 bases lay between the germline ends. The CDR3 is 14 residues long. Germline-derived CDR1 and CDR2 are LNHDA and SQIVND (reference sequence). CDR3 sequence (DNA): TGTGCCAGTAGTATCGGGGCCAATAACTATGGCTACACCTTC. It yields the protein CASSIGANNYGYTF. Based on the CDR3 plus reference TRBV19 and TRBJ1-2, the full variable domain is DGGITQSPKYLFRKEGQNVTLSCEQNLNHDAMYWYRQDPGQGLRLIYYSQIVNDFQKGDIAEGYSVSREKKESFPLTVTSAQKNPTAFYLCASSIGANNYGYTFGSGTRLTVV.

The chain recombines TRBV30 with TRBJ1-2; D not resolved. CDR1 is GTSNPN, CDR2 SVGIG, per germline (reference sequence). The ends were cut back, 0 bases at V and 7 bases at J, with 12 bases in the middle. The CDR3 consists of 13 residues. CDR3 residues: CAWSVLVTSGYTF. The CDR3 DNA is TGTGCCTGGAGTGTACTAGTGACTAGTGGCTACACCTTC.

This clonotype was detected only a few times. The genes are TRBV28 and TRBJ1-3, with 10 positions matching TRBD1. J was trimmed by 1 base and V by 5 bases; bases with no gene match: 11. The V gene's germline CDR1 is MDHEN and CDR2 SYDVKM. This CDR3 has 18 amino acids. This CDR3 is CASSPGQGFSGSGNTIYF. In DNA form, the CDR3 reads TGTGCCAGCAGTCCGGGACAGGGGTTTAGTGGTTCTGGAAACACCATATATTTT.

This clonotype was recorded at least ten times. The rearrangement links TRBV18 to TRBJ2-1; 8 nucleotides line up with TRBD2. This CDR3 region has 15 residues. V lost 3 bases and J lost 4; bases outside the gene matches: 5. Per germline, CDR1 KGHSH and CDR2 LQKENI. This CDR3 is CASSPGGGTYNEQFF. The CDR3 bases are TGTGCCAGCTCACCCGGCGGGGGGACTTACAATGAGCAGTTCTTC.

The V and J genes are TRBV29-1 and TRBJ2-2; tentatively, D is TRBD1 or TRBD2 (5 bases each). V lost 0 bases and J 4 bases, leaving 12 bases between the germline ends. This CDR3 comprises 15 residues. Germline lookup yields CDR1 SQVTM and CDR2 ANQGSEA. The CDR3 spells CSVEDHEGTTGELFF. DNA of the CDR3: TGCAGCGTTGAAGATCACGAGGGGACCACCGGGGAGCTGTTTTTT.

This clonotype has just a few counts. CDR3 DNA: TGCGCCAGCAGTCCCCCGATGACGGGAACGGGGGATAACACCGGGGAGCTGTTTTTT. Its translation is CASSPPMTGTGDNTGELFF. V usage is TRBV4-1 and J usage is TRBJ2-2; tentatively, D is TRBD2 (6 bases). The CDR3 consists of 19 residues. V dropped 6 bases and J dropped 2 bases, with 25 bases sitting between them. CDR1 and CDR2 (germline): MGHRA, YSYEKL.

This chain uses TRBV5-5 with TRBJ1-1; no reliable D call. CDR3 size: 13 residues. From germline, CDR1 is SGHKS and CDR2 YYEKEE (reference sequence). V was shortened by 0 bases and J by 7 bases, with 10 bases between the two germline ends. CDR3 DNA sequence: TGTGCCAGCAGCTTGGTCGGCAGCCTTGAAGCTTTCTTT. It codes for CASSLVGSLEAFF.

Many counts were recorded for this clonotype. The gene calls are TRBV29-1 and TRBJ1-2; no clear D. Between the trimmed V and J ends, which lost 3 bases and 6 bases, there was a span of 5 bases. Germline CDR1 is SQVTM and CDR2 is ANQGSEA. The CDR3 contains 10 residues. CDR3 nucleotide sequence: TGCAGCGTTGATCAGGATGGCTACACCTTC. It yields the protein CSVDQDGYTF.

This clonotype appeared many times. This sequence joins TRBV19 and TRBJ1-1, with unresolved D. Germline V lookup: CDR1 LNHDA, CDR2 SQIVND (reference sequence). The CDR3 length is 15 residues. Between the trimmed V and J ends, which lost 7 bases and 4 bases, there was a span of 19 bases. CDR3: CASMGGPLPGTEAFF. CDR3 bases: TGTGCCAGTATGGGTGGGCCTCTACCCGGCACTGAAGCTTTCTTT.

This clonotype was seen repeatedly, ten times or more. CDR3 in amino acids: CASSLAASTDTQYF. The CDR3 DNA follows: TGTGCCAGCTCCCTTGCAGCTAGCACAGATACGCAGTATTTT. The chain carries TRBV27 and TRBJ2-3; D is ambiguous. Germline V gene data show CDR1 as MNHEY and CDR2 as SMNVEV (reference sequence). This CDR3 region has 14 residues. Trimming left V 8 bases short and J 0 bases short, with 12 bases between.

This clonotype appeared many times. The gene calls are TRBV20-1 and TRBJ1-2; 8 bases fit TRBD1. The V and J ends lost 2 bases and 4 bases, in that order; junction bases with no gene match: 9. CDR1 and CDR2 from the germline V gene are DFQATT and SNEGSKA (reference sequence). This CDR3 spans 15 amino acids. The CDR3 loop is CSARRGGQAGYGYTF. CDR3 bases: TGCAGTGCTAGACGAGGGGGACAGGCTGGCTATGGCTACACCTTC.

This clonotype was picked up one time. The V and J genes are TRBV18 and TRBJ2-5; maybe TRBD2 (6 bases). The CDR3 sequence is 14 residues long. Per the germline V gene, CDR1 is KGHSH and CDR2 is LQKENI. The V end lost 3 bases, the J end lost 3 bases, and 11 bases lay between the germline ends. In nucleotides, the CDR3 is TGTGCCAGCTCACCGTTGCGGGAAAAAGAGACCCAGTACTTC. Protein: CASSPLREKETQYF.